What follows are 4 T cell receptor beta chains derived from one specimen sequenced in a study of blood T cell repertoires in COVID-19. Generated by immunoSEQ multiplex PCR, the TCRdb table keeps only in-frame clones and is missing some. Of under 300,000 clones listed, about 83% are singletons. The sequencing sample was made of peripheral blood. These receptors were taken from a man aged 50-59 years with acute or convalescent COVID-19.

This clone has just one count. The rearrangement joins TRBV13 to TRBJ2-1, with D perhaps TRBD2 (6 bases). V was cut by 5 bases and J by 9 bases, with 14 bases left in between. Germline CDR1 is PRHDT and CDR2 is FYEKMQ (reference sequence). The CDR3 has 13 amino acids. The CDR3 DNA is TGTGCCAGCAGCGCCGGGACCGGGGGTGAGCAGTTCTTC. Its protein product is CASSAGTGGEQFF.

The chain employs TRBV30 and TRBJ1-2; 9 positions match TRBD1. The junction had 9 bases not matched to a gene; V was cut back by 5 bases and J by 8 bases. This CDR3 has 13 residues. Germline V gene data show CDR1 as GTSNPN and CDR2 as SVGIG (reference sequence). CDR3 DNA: TGTGCCTGGCATGGACAGGGGAGGGGAGGCTACACCTTC. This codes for CAWHGQGRGGYTF.

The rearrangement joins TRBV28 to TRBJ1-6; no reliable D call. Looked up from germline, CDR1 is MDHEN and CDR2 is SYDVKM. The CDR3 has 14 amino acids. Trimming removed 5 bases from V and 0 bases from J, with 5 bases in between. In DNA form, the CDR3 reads TGTGCCAGCAGTAGGAGCTCCTATAATTCACCCCTCCACTTT. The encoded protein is CASSRSSYNSPLHF.

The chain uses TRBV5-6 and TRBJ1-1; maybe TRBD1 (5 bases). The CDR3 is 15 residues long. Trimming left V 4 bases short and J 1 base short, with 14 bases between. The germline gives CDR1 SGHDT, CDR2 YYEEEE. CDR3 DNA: TGTGCCAGCAGCCCGACAGTTAGCCCGAACACTGAAGCTTTCTTT. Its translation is CASSPTVSPNTEAFF. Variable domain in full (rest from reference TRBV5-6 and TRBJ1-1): DAGVTQSPTHLIKTRGQQVTLRCSPKSGHDTVSWYQQALGQGPQFIFQYYEEEERQRGNFPDRFSGHQFPNYSSELNVNALLLGDSALYLCASSPTVSPNTEAFFGQGTRLTVV.